This entry lists 25 T cell receptor beta chains sequenced from one sample in a study of blood T cell repertoires in COVID-19. Produced via immunoSEQ multiplex PCR; TCRdb's table is partial and in-frame only. This sample carries 100,000 or so clones, 70% to 90% of them seen once, and the ten largest clones take roughly 3.1%. Sequences were obtained from peripheral blood. These receptors all come from a man aged 50 to 59 with active or convalescent COVID-19.

This clone was observed a single time. This chain connects TRBV11-2 to TRBJ1-2; D uncertain. Germline-derived CDR1 and CDR2 are SGHAT and FQNNGV. V was pared by 0 bases and J by 4 bases, with 12 bases between. This CDR3 has 15 residues. The CDR3 DNA follows: TGTGCCAGCAGCTTAGACCGGGAACCTTCCTATGGCTACACCTTC. This encodes CASSLDREPSYGYTF.

The V call is TRBV5-5, the J call TRBJ1-5, with 11 nucleotides matching TRBD1. V gave up 1 base and J gave up 6 bases; unmatched junction bases: 3. The germline V gene has CDR1 SGHKS and CDR2 YYEKEE (reference sequence). This CDR3 comprises 15 residues. The CDR3: CASSLWTGGSQPQHF. The CDR3 region has the DNA TGTGCCAGCAGCTTGTGGACAGGGGGCAGTCAGCCCCAGCATTTT.

The V call is TRBV19, the J call TRBJ1-2, with TRBD1 identical over 7 bases. With V trimmed by 6 bases and J by 2 bases, 6 bases remained unmatched. Germline CDR1 reads LNHDA; CDR2 reads SQIVND (reference sequence). This CDR3 is 14 amino acids long. The CDR3 nucleotides are TGTGCCAGTAGGATGGGGACAGCAAACTATGGCTACACCTTC. Its translation: CASRMGTANYGYTF.

This chain joins TRBV2 and TRBJ1-1, with D possibly matching TRBD1 (5 bases). From germline, CDR1 is SNHLY and CDR2 FYNNEI. Trimming left V 3 bases short and J 1 base short, with 9 bases between. The CDR3 extends over 14 amino acids. In DNA, the CDR3 is TGTGCCAGCAGTGAGGGGGGGGAGAACACTGAAGCTTTCTTT. Protein: CASSEGGENTEAFF.

The table lists this clone with a few counts. The chain has TRBV12-3 or TRBV12-4 and TRBJ1-2; D not resolved. The CDR3 sequence is 11 residues long. Trimming cost V 5 bases and J 5 bases, with 6 bases left between them. CDR3 sequence: CASSLSYGYTF. In DNA form, the CDR3 reads TGTGCCAGCAGTCTTTCTTATGGCTACACCTTC.

This sequence joins TRBV19 and TRBJ2-1; weak D call: TRBD1 (6 bases). Trimming took 7 bases from V and 3 from J, leaving 13 bases between them. CDR1 and CDR2 (germline): LNHDA, SQIVND (reference sequence). This CDR3 has 14 amino acids. The CDR3 protein is CASNRDTDYNEQFF. The CDR3 DNA is TGTGCCAGTAACCGGGACACGGACTACAATGAGCAGTTCTTC. The full variable domain, rest sourced from reference TRBV19 and TRBJ2-1, is DGGITQSPKYLFRKEGQNVTLSCEQNLNHDAMYWYRQDPGQGLRLIYYSQIVNDFQKGDIAEGYSVSREKKESFPLTVTSAQKNPTAFYLCASNRDTDYNEQFFGPGTRLTVL.

This clone was picked up a small number of times. V usage is TRBV6-1 and J usage is TRBJ2-1, with 13 bases fitting TRBD2. From germline, CDR1 is MNHNS and CDR2 SASEGT. The CDR3 totals 17 residues. After removal of 4 bases from V and 4 bases from J, the junction contained 7 bases not matched to a gene. The CDR3 sequence: CASSGGPTSGGYNEQFF. The DNA of the CDR3 is TGTGCCAGCAGTGGGGGCCCGACTAGCGGGGGGTACAATGAGCAGTTCTTC.

The chain couples TRBV28 to TRBJ1-2, with TRBD1 identical over 7 bases. Trimming removed 9 bases from V and 4 bases from J; junction bases left unmatched: 8. Germline CDR1 is MDHEN and CDR2 is SYDVKM. CDR3 length equals 13 residues. This chain's CDR3 is CASFGQAVYGYTF. CDR3 DNA: TGTGCCAGTTTTGGACAGGCCGTCTATGGCTACACCTTC.

The chain links TRBV7-8 to TRBJ2-3, with 8 bases identical to TRBD1. Unmatched junction bases numbered 8, after V lost 1 base and J lost 5 bases. The CDR3 has 16 residues. CDR1 is SGHVS, CDR2 FQNEAQ, per germline. The CDR3 DNA reads TGTGCCAGCAGCTTAGTAGGGCAGGGGGCGGGAGATACGCAGTATTTT. Translating gives CASSLVGQGAGDTQYF.

The rearrangement joins TRBV29-1 to TRBJ2-3; 7 bases are a match to TRBD1. Trimming cost V 2 bases and J 2 bases; bases outside gene matches: 16. The CDR3 loop spans 18 amino acids. Per germline, CDR1 SQVTM and CDR2 ANQGSEA. CDR3 loop: CSVELGIRQGSYTDTQYF. The DNA for the CDR3 is TGCAGCGTTGAATTGGGAATTAGACAGGGATCATACACAGATACGCAGTATTTT.

This chain connects TRBV19 to TRBJ2-5; D is possibly TRBD1 (6 bases). Between the trimmed V and J ends, which lost 6 bases and 0 bases, there was a span of 14 bases. CDR1 is LNHDA, CDR2 SQIVND, per germline (reference sequence). The CDR3 is 15 amino acids. As DNA, the CDR3 is TGTGCCAGTAGCCTAGGGGGAACGTACCAAGAGACCCAGTACTTC. Its translation: CASSLGGTYQETQYF.

V is TRBV9 and J is TRBJ2-5, with TRBD1 identical over 7 bases. J was trimmed by 5 bases and V by 4 bases; bases with no gene match: 8. The CDR3 loop spans 14 amino acids. Germline V CDR1 and CDR2: SGDLS, YYNGEE. The DNA of the CDR3 is TGTGCCAGCAGCCCATCTCCGGACAGGGAGACCCAGTACTTC. Encoded protein: CASSPSPDRETQYF.

The rearrangement links TRBV23-1 to TRBJ2-3; TRBD2 matches 10 bases. TRBV23-1 belongs to the ORF category, with a function that is uncertain. The CDR3 consists of 18 residues. V shed 1 base, J shed 4 bases, and the junction held 11 bases outside the gene matches. The CDR3 loop is CASSQLKRGGKVSDTQYF. The DNA for the CDR3 is TGCGCCAGCAGTCAATTAAAGCGGGGGGGTAAAGTATCAGATACGCAGTATTTT.

The CDR3, as DNA: TGTGCCAGCAGCCCCGCCGGAGGCGATCAGCCCCAGCATTTT. Encoded protein: CASSPAGGDQPQHF. This sequence joins TRBV5-5 and TRBJ1-5, with D unclear. CDR3 length: 14 residues. Germline CDR1 and CDR2: SGHKS and YYEKEE (reference sequence). V was clipped by 4 bases and J by 5 bases, with 13 bases between them.

V usage is TRBV19 and J usage is TRBJ1-4; the D gene is possibly TRBD1 (6 bases). Germline V gene lookup returns CDR1 LNHDA and CDR2 SQIVND (reference sequence). CDR3 length: 14 residues. V was cut by 6 bases and J by 4 bases, with 12 bases left in between. The DNA for the CDR3 is TGTGCCAGTAGACCGGGACACTATAATGAAAAACTGTTTTTT. Protein sequence: CASRPGHYNEKLFF.

The V call is TRBV19, the J call TRBJ2-1, with 9 bases aligning to TRBD2. CDR1 is LNHDA and CDR2 is SQIVND in the germline V gene (reference sequence). The CDR3 has 15 residues. V shed 5 bases and J 8 bases; nucleotides not matched to a gene: 10. The CDR3 DNA follows: TGTGCCAGTAGTGTTCTGGCGGGGGGGCCAGATGAGCAGTTCTTC. Translating gives CASSVLAGGPDEQFF.

This chain links TRBV6-2 or TRBV6-3 with TRBJ2-3; 9 positions agree with TRBD2. Germline loops: CDR1 MNHEY, CDR2 SVGEGT. This CDR3 region has 17 residues. V lost 2 bases to trimming and J lost 1 base; unmatched junction nucleotides: 7. In nucleotides, the CDR3 is TGTGCCAGCAGTTACCCCACTAGCGGGTTCCGCACAGATACGCAGTATTTT. Its protein product is CASSYPTSGFRTDTQYF.

This chain connects TRBV10-1 to TRBJ2-7; D perhaps matches TRBD1 (5 bases). CDR3 size: 13 residues. V lost 2 bases, J lost 5 bases, and 10 bases lay in between. Per the germline V gene, CDR1 is WNHNN and CDR2 is SYGVQD (reference sequence). The CDR3 region is CASSEGALDEQYF. The DNA for the CDR3 is TGCGCCAGCAGTGAGGGGGCGCTGGACGAGCAGTACTTC.

The CDR3, as DNA: TGTGCCAGCAGTGCGCTAGCCTACGAGCAGTACGTC. Translating it yields CASSALAYEQYV. The chain links TRBV2 to TRBJ2-7; D gene ambiguous. CDR3 length equals 12 residues. Trimming removed 4 bases from V and 2 bases from J, with 6 bases in between. Germline assignment: CDR1 SNHLY and CDR2 FYNNEI.

The V gene is TRBV18, the J gene TRBJ1-1; 8 bases line up with TRBD1. CDR3 length: 14 amino acids. Germline V gene lookup returns CDR1 KGHSH and CDR2 LQKENI. The trim removed 4 bases at V and 6 bases at J, leaving 7 bases unmatched. The CDR3 DNA is TGTGCCAGCTCACAGCGACAGGGGAGCCCTGAAGCTTTCTTT. It is translated as CASSQRQGSPEAFF.

The rearrangement uses TRBV4-3 and TRBJ2-2; 8 nucleotides agree with TRBD1. CDR3 length equals 14 residues. The J segment lost 7 bases and the V segment lost 2 bases, leaving 3 bases of the junction unmatched. CDR1 is LGHNA and CDR2 is YSLEER in the germline V gene. The chain's CDR3 is CASSQQGAGGELFF. In DNA form, the CDR3 reads TGCGCCAGCAGCCAACAGGGGGCGGGCGGGGAGCTGTTTTTT.

CDR3 sequence (DNA): TGTGCCAGCTCACCCGAGGACAGACCTACCTACGAGCAGTACGTC. Amino acids: CASSPEDRPTYEQYV. The chain links TRBV18 to TRBJ2-7, with a tentative D call TRBD1 (6 bases). Germline lookup yields CDR1 KGHSH and CDR2 LQKENI. CDR3 length: 15 residues. Trimming stripped 3 bases from V and 2 bases from J, with 14 bases between.

The gene calls are TRBV4-3 and TRBJ2-3; 7 bases fit TRBD1. V lost 0 bases, J lost 2 bases, and 5 bases stayed unmatched. This CDR3 spans 16 amino acids. Germline loops: CDR1 LGHNA, CDR2 YSLEER. In DNA, the CDR3 is TGCGCCAGCAGCCAAGAATTGGGACAGAACACAGATACGCAGTATTTT. Amino acid sequence: CASSQELGQNTDTQYF.

V gene TRBV12-3 or TRBV12-4 combines with J gene TRBJ2-7; D remains unclear. The V and J ends lost 6 bases and 1 base respectively, with 10 bases between them. The CDR3 consists of 13 residues. The CDR3 DNA sequence: TGTGCCAGCAGCCCGCCGGGTTCCTACGAGCAGTACTTC. Translation gives CASSPPGSYEQYF.

The chain employs TRBV7-8 and TRBJ2-6; D unclear. The ends were cut back, 5 bases at V and 0 bases at J, with 5 bases in the middle. The CDR3 covers 14 residues. CDR1 is SGHVS, CDR2 FQNEAQ, per germline. The CDR3 here is CASSPNSGANVLTF. CDR3 sequence (DNA): TGTGCCAGCAGCCCTAACTCTGGGGCCAACGTCCTGACTTTC.